This entry lists 25 T cell receptor beta chains sequenced from one sample in a study of cytomegalovirus exposure and HLA in healthy donors. PCR primers comprised 60 Vbeta and 13 Jbeta primers. Using immunoSEQ multiplex PCR, the repertoire was profiled, and TCRdb retains in-frame clones only, with some absent. Among around 92,000 clones listed, approximately 75% were seen once. Sequenced material: PBMCs. The receptors were gathered from a woman in her 70s in good health and CMV-seropositive.

The chain joins TRBV28 to TRBJ1-4; possible D gene TRBD1, 6 bases. CDR3 length equals 12 residues. Looked up from germline, CDR1 is MDHEN and CDR2 is SYDVKM. V gave up 3 bases and J gave up 8 bases, with 7 bases separating them. The CDR3 reads CASSFRGEKLFF. CDR3 nucleotide sequence: TGTGCCAGCAGTTTCAGGGGAGAAAAACTGTTTTTT.

J is TRBJ2-1 and V is TRBV9, with 10 bases lining up with TRBD2. The CDR3 is made up of 14 amino acids. The germline V gene encodes CDR1 SGDLS and CDR2 YYNGEE. V was clipped by 5 bases and J by 5 bases; unmatched bases: 4. In DNA form, the CDR3 reads TGTGCCAGCAGTAGAGCGGGAGGGCACAATGAGCAGTTCTTC. This encodes CASSRAGGHNEQFF.

This clone was counted only a few times. The gene calls are TRBV4-1 and TRBJ1-5; 9 bases match TRBD1. J was trimmed by 7 bases and V by 1 base; bases with no gene match: 8. CDR1 is MGHRA, CDR2 YSYEKL, per germline. This CDR3 region has 16 residues. In DNA, the CDR3 is TGCGCCAGCAGCCAAGCCCTTGGGACAGGGAGACAGCCCCAGCATTTT. This codes for CASSQALGTGRQPQHF.

The chain carries TRBV7-8 and TRBJ1-4; D unresolved. CDR3 length equals 14 residues. CDR1 is SGHVS, CDR2 FQNEAQ, per germline. The V end was cut by 5 bases, the J end by 1 base, with 8 bases between. The DNA of the CDR3 is TGTGCCAGCAGCCCACACAGAACTAATGAAAAACTGTTTTTT. Translating it yields CASSPHRTNEKLFF.

The chain links TRBV7-9 to TRBJ1-1; 7 positions agree with TRBD1. Looked up from germline, CDR1 is SEHNR and CDR2 is FQNEAQ (reference sequence). The junction had 16 bases not matched to a gene; V was cut back by 8 bases and J by 4 bases. This CDR3 has 16 residues. Here the CDR3 DNA reads TGTGCCAGCCCCCATGACGATACAGGGGCTCCCACTGAAGCTTTCTTT. This gives the protein CASPHDDTGAPTEAFF.

This chain joins TRBV6-1 and TRBJ1-4; TRBD1 agrees at 10 bases. In germline, CDR1 is MNHNS, CDR2 SASEGT. The CDR3 has 14 amino acids. The J segment lost 8 bases and the V segment lost 6 bases, leaving 6 bases of the junction unmatched. CDR3 residues: CASRPDRGREKLFF. For the CDR3, the DNA is TGTGCCAGCAGACCTGACAGGGGGCGAGAAAAACTGTTTTTT.

The V and J genes are TRBV5-6 and TRBJ2-1; unclear D gene. Trimming left V 0 bases short and J 0 bases short, with 10 bases between. CDR3 length: 16 residues. Germline V gene sequence: CDR1 SGHDT, CDR2 YYEEEE. The CDR3 is CASSLAVSSSYNEQFF. The CDR3 DNA is TGTGCCAGCAGCTTGGCGGTGTCGAGCTCCTACAATGAGCAGTTCTTC. The entire variable domain, with the rest obtained from reference TRBV5-6 and TRBJ2-1, is as follows: DAGVTQSPTHLIKTRGQQVTLRCSPKSGHDTVSWYQQALGQGPQFIFQYYEEEERQRGNFPDRFSGHQFPNYSSELNVNALLLGDSALYLCASSLAVSSSYNEQFFGPGTRLTVL.

V and J are TRBV12-5 and TRBJ2-7, with 8 bases lining up with TRBD1. The CDR3 sequence is 15 residues long. The junction had 7 bases not matched to a gene; V was cut back by 3 bases and J by 3 bases. Per germline, CDR1 LGHNT and CDR2 FRNRAP. The chain's CDR3 is CASGLHGQGLYEQYF. The CDR3 bases are TGTGCTAGTGGTTTACACGGACAGGGACTCTACGAGCAGTACTTC.

The chain combines TRBV6-1 with TRBJ1-2; perhaps TRBD1 as D (6 bases). This CDR3 is 16 amino acids long. Germline-derived CDR1 and CDR2 are MNHNS and SASEGT. Trimming took 0 bases from V and 4 from J, leaving 15 bases between them. The CDR3 sequence is CASSEASGAGAYGYTF. In DNA form, the CDR3 reads TGTGCCAGCAGTGAAGCAAGCGGGGCAGGGGCCTATGGCTACACCTTC.

This sequence joins TRBV5-1 and TRBJ2-6, with D possibly being TRBD2 (5 bases). V lost 4 bases and J lost 9, with 8 bases in between. Germline-derived CDR1 and CDR2 are SGHRS and YFSETQ. This CDR3 contains 12 residues. The CDR3 region is CASSIRDNVLTF. CDR3 DNA sequence: TGCGCCAGCAGCATCCGGGACAACGTCCTGACTTTC.

This sequence joins TRBV2 and TRBJ2-2; 7 positions agree with TRBD2. Unmatched junction bases numbered 5, after V lost 4 bases and J lost 6 bases. Looked up from germline, CDR1 is SNHLY and CDR2 is FYNNEI. The CDR3 loop spans 14 amino acids. CDR3: CASSGERGAGELFF. CDR3 DNA: TGTGCCAGCAGTGGGGAACGGGGGGCCGGGGAGCTGTTTTTT.

The V gene is TRBV2, the J gene TRBJ1-2; TRBD1 matches at 9 bases. The CDR3 loop spans 17 amino acids. V shed 6 bases and J 4 bases; nucleotides not matched to a gene: 15. In germline, CDR1 is SNHLY, CDR2 FYNNEI. The CDR3 loop reads CASRPPGQGRVGYGYTF. The DNA of the CDR3 is TGTGCCAGCAGGCCTCCGGGACAGGGCAGGGTAGGCTATGGCTACACCTTC.

J is TRBJ1-2 and V is TRBV7-9, with TRBD1 matching 11 bases. CDR3 length: 13 amino acids. The germline CDR1 and CDR2 sequences are SEHNR and FQNEAQ (reference sequence). J lost 8 bases, V lost 6 bases, and 5 bases had no gene match. The CDR3 loop is CASRLGTGGGYTF. In DNA form, the CDR3 reads TGTGCCAGCAGACTCGGGACAGGGGGAGGCTACACCTTC.

This rearrangement joins TRBV28 to TRBJ1-2; 10 bases match TRBD1. The trim removed 5 bases at V and 5 bases at J, leaving 5 bases unmatched. The CDR3 is made up of 14 amino acids. The germline gives CDR1 MDHEN, CDR2 SYDVKM. CDR3 in DNA: TGTGCCAGCAGTCTGACAGGGGGCGGTTATGGCTACACCTTC. Translating it yields CASSLTGGGYGYTF.

CDR3 nucleotides: TGTGCCAGCAGCCTGGGACTAGCGCTAAACACCGGGGAGCTGTTTTTT. It translates to CASSLGLALNTGELFF. V usage is TRBV5-4 and J usage is TRBJ2-2; 10 bases fit TRBD2. Germline-derived CDR1 and CDR2 are SGHNT and YYREEE (reference sequence). Germline trimming cut 4 bases from V and 2 bases from J; bases unmatched to any gene: 5. This CDR3 has 16 amino acids. Variable domain in full (rest from reference TRBV5-4 and TRBJ2-2): ETGVTQSPTHLIKTRGQQVTLRCSSQSGHNTVSWYQQALGQGPQFIFQYYREEENGRGNFPPRFSGLQFPNYSSELNVNALELDDSALYLCASSLGLALNTGELFFGEGSRLTVL.

The rearrangement links TRBV5-6 to TRBJ2-2, with TRBD2 matching 11 bases. In germline, CDR1 is SGHDT, CDR2 YYEEEE. V shed 3 bases, J shed 4 bases, and the junction held 11 bases outside the gene matches. The CDR3 sequence is 18 residues long. In DNA form, the CDR3 reads TGTGCCAGCAGCTACCCCCCTAGCGGGAGGACTGGCACCGGGGAGCTGTTTTTT. This sequence encodes CASSYPPSGRTGTGELFF.

The chain has TRBV7-9 and TRBJ2-1; D may be TRBD2 (6 bases). The ends were cut back, 5 bases at V and 4 bases at J, with 9 bases in the middle. The CDR3 runs to 13 residues. From germline, CDR1 is SEHNR and CDR2 FQNEAQ (reference sequence). The CDR3 DNA follows: TGTGCCAGCAGCGTTGGGACTTACAATGAGCAGTTCTTC. Its translation: CASSVGTYNEQFF.

The genes are TRBV7-2 and TRBJ2-3, with a weak D call TRBD2 (6 bases). Trimming pared 5 bases from V and 2 bases from J, leaving 11 bases between. This CDR3 comprises 14 residues. Per germline, CDR1 SGHTA and CDR2 FQGNSA. This chain's CDR3 is CASSQGLHTDTQYF. CDR3 in DNA: TGTGCCAGCAGCCAGGGACTCCACACAGATACGCAGTATTTT.

This clone was seen more than once but under ten times. The chain uses TRBV28 and TRBJ2-7; perhaps TRBD2 as D (5 bases). Germline CDR1 MDHEN, CDR2 SYDVKM. V gave up 6 bases and J gave up 2 bases, with 20 bases separating them. The CDR3 runs 16 residues. CDR3 in amino acids: CASRPSRNNGAYEQYF. The CDR3 DNA sequence: TGTGCCAGCAGGCCTAGCCGGAACAATGGGGCCTACGAGCAGTACTTC.

The table lists this clone with a few counts. This chain joins TRBV2 and TRBJ1-3; D is uncertain. Germline CDR1 is SNHLY and CDR2 is FYNNEI. This CDR3 comprises 12 residues. The ends were cut back, 3 bases at V and 4 bases at J, with 4 bases in the middle. The DNA for the CDR3 is TGTGCCAGCAGTGAGTCAGGAAACACCATATATTTT. It translates to CASSESGNTIYF.

The chain joins TRBV4-1 to TRBJ2-7; weak D call: TRBD1 (5 bases). The CDR3 sequence is 15 residues long. Trimming removed 0 bases at V and 1 base at J, with 10 bases between. The germline CDR1 and CDR2 sequences are MGHRA and YSYEKL. The DNA of the CDR3 is TGCGCCAGCAGCCAAGATGAGGCAGGGTCCTACGAGCAGTACTTC. Amino acid sequence: CASSQDEAGSYEQYF.

The chain joins TRBV5-1 to TRBJ2-1, with TRBD1 as a possible D gene (6 bases). Trimming removed 6 bases from V and 8 bases from J, with 15 bases in between. The germline V gene has CDR1 SGHRS and CDR2 YFSETQ. The CDR3 is 13 amino acids. The CDR3, as DNA: TGCGCCAGCAACCGGCAGGGGCTGGATGAGCAGTTCTTC. It codes for CASNRQGLDEQFF.

Only one count was recorded for this clone. V and J are TRBV19 and TRBJ1-5; TRBD1 is a possible D gene (5 bases). Germline CDR1 LNHDA, CDR2 SQIVND (reference sequence). The CDR3 totals 15 residues. V lost 4 bases and J 0 bases, leaving 10 bases between the germline ends. CDR3: CASSTLGGSNQPQHF. CDR3 DNA sequence: TGTGCCAGTAGTACCCTCGGGGGTAGCAATCAGCCCCAGCATTTT.

This clone was picked up one time. V is TRBV16 and J is TRBJ1-5, with D uncertain. This CDR3 comprises 14 residues. Trimming removed 2 bases from V and 5 bases from J, with 10 bases in between. CDR1 is KGHSY, CDR2 FQNENV, per germline. The CDR3 sequence is CASSQTGFDQPQHF. CDR3 bases: TGTGCCAGCAGCCAAACGGGGTTCGATCAGCCCCAGCATTTT.

Of note for this clone: No conserved phenylalanine or tryptophan ends this CDR3, so it is likely a read error. No DNA is shown, since the ends of the CDR3 on it are uncertain; the CDR3 is the one TCRdb lists. This chain uses TRBV20-1 with TRBJ1-1; no check of the table's D call, TRBD1, against the DNA was made. CDR1 is DFQATT, CDR2 SNEGSKA, per germline (reference sequence). The CDR3 spans 10 amino acids, including both terminal residues. This CDR3 reads CSAQDRGNAL.